One sample yielded the 2 T cell receptor beta chains listed below, sequenced in a study of shared T cell receptors in the human thymus. Repertoires were generated with immunoSEQ multiplex PCR, while TCRdb's copy carries only in-frame clones and drops some. Of under 850,000 clones listed, around nine tenths are singletons. These same records also appear under a second study, on human thymus T cells.

The sequenced material came from thymocytes. These receptors were taken from a boy in the first two years of life with a congenital heart defect.

CDR3: CSVETARKETQYF. The CDR3 DNA follows: TGCAGCGTTGAAACCGCTAGGAAAGAGACCCAGTACTTC. The chain couples TRBV29-1 to TRBJ2-5, with D hard to call. The CDR3 is 13 amino acids. The germline V and J ends were trimmed by 2 bases and 3 bases, with 10 bases remaining between them. Germline lookup yields CDR1 SQVTM and CDR2 ANQGSEA.

This clone was recorded once. This chain links TRBV4-3 with TRBJ2-3; no firm D call. The germline CDR1 and CDR2 sequences are LGHNA and YSLEER. V was trimmed by 0 bases and J by 5 bases, leaving 6 bases between them. The CDR3 totals 13 residues. The CDR3 reads CASSQDTEDTQYF. The CDR3 bases are TGCGCCAGCAGCCAAGATACTGAAGATACGCAGTATTTT.